One and the same sample provided the 22 T cell receptor beta chains below, sequenced in a study of cytomegalovirus exposure and HLA in healthy donors. 60 Vbeta and 13 Jbeta primers were used in PCR. Repertoires were generated with immunoSEQ multiplex PCR, while TCRdb's copy carries only in-frame clones and drops some. Found here are roughly 150,000 clones, around 86% of them singletons; the top ten hold about 4%. Source material: PBMCs. The receptors here all came from a man aged 45-65 years in good health and CMV-seropositive.

This clone occurred a few times. The V and J genes are TRBV19 and TRBJ1-5; no firm D call. Germline lookup yields CDR1 LNHDA and CDR2 SQIVND (reference sequence). This CDR3 has 13 amino acids. Trimming removed 5 bases from V and 7 bases from J, with 12 bases in between. The CDR3 DNA reads as TGTGCCAGTAGTTTAACAGAGGGACAGCCCCAGCATTTT. Encoded protein: CASSLTEGQPQHF.

V gene TRBV12-5 combines with J gene TRBJ1-1, with 7 positions matching TRBD1. The CDR3 totals 11 residues. Germline V gene lookup returns CDR1 LGHNT and CDR2 FRNRAP. V was pared by 3 bases and J by 10 bases, with 2 bases of the junction left unmatched. This CDR3 reads CASGLGGSAFF. The CDR3 coding sequence is TGTGCTAGTGGTTTAGGGGGCTCAGCTTTCTTT.

The rearrangement joins TRBV2 to TRBJ1-3; D is unclear. Germline V gene lookup returns CDR1 SNHLY and CDR2 FYNNEI. The CDR3 runs to 15 residues. The V and J ends lost 8 bases and 4 bases respectively, with 18 bases between them. The CDR3, as DNA: TGTGCCAGCGGACTCAAGACGGTTTCAGGAAACACCATATATTTT. Encoded protein: CASGLKTVSGNTIYF.

The V gene is TRBV28, the J gene TRBJ1-1; 7 bases fit TRBD1. Germline V gene sequence: CDR1 MDHEN, CDR2 SYDVKM. The V gene end was trimmed by 5 bases and the J gene end by 3 bases; junction bases not matched to a gene: 9. The CDR3 is made up of 15 amino acids. CDR3 DNA sequence: TGTGCCAGCAGTCCCCCGTGGACAGGAGACACTGAAGCTTTCTTT. It encodes CASSPPWTGDTEAFF. Full variable domain (remainder filled in from reference TRBV28 and TRBJ1-1): DVKVTQSSRYLVKRTGEKVFLECVQDMDHENMFWYRQDPGLGLRLIYFSYDVKMKEKGDIPEGYSVSREKKERFSLILESASTNQTSMYLCASSPPWTGDTEAFFGQGTRLTVV.

Note on this clone: The same CDR3 can be traced to other DNA sequences in this sample. V gene TRBV19 combines with J gene TRBJ2-7; 8 bases are a match to TRBD1. The CDR3 spans 13 residues. With 3 bases clipped from V and 2 bases from J, the junction kept 0 bases outside the gene matches. CDR1 is LNHDA and CDR2 is SQIVND in the germline V gene (reference sequence). CDR3 amino acids: CASSMGQAYEQYF. CDR3 DNA: TGTGCCAGTAGTATGGGACAGGCCTACGAGCAGTACTTC.

The J gene is TRBJ2-1, the V gene TRBV30, with D maybe TRBD2 (5 bases). The length of the CDR3 is 15 residues. Germline values: CDR1 GTSNPN, CDR2 SVGIG (reference sequence). The germline V and J ends were trimmed by 2 bases and 0 bases, with 11 bases remaining between them. The CDR3 DNA is TGTGCCTGGAGTCTAGCTTTGAGCTCCTACAATGAGCAGTTCTTC. Encoded protein: CAWSLALSSYNEQFF.

This chain joins TRBV9 and TRBJ1-2, with D perhaps TRBD1 (5 bases). V shed 3 bases and J shed 14 bases, with 14 bases lying between them. This CDR3 has 11 amino acids. The germline V gene encodes CDR1 SGDLS and CDR2 YYNGEE. Here the CDR3 reads CASSATDKVTF. CDR3 nucleotide sequence: TGTGCCAGCAGCGCCACGGACAAAGTGACCTTC.

This sequence joins TRBV2 and TRBJ1-2; no firm D call. CDR1 and CDR2 (germline): SNHLY, FYNNEI. The CDR3 covers 15 residues. V lost 6 bases and J 0 bases, leaving 14 bases between the germline ends. The CDR3 nucleotides are TGTGCCAGCAGATTGGCTTACCCAGCTAACTATGGCTACACCTTC. Protein product: CASRLAYPANYGYTF.

The chain joins TRBV27 to TRBJ1-3, with D uncertain. Trimming shortened V by 5 bases and J by 4 bases, and 18 bases separated the two germline ends. Germline V gene data show CDR1 as MNHEY and CDR2 as SMNVEV (reference sequence). The CDR3 spans 16 residues. CDR3 sequence (DNA): TGTGCCAGCAGTGTGGGCCCATTCCCAAGCGGAAACACCATATATTTT. Its protein is CASSVGPFPSGNTIYF.

CDR3 region: CASSDSGGAETQYF. CDR3 in DNA: TGTGCCAGCAGCGATAGCGGGGGGGCAGAGACCCAGTACTTC. V and J are TRBV5-4 and TRBJ2-5; 11 nucleotides agree with TRBD2. With 4 bases clipped from V and 4 bases from J, the junction kept 3 bases outside the gene matches. CDR1 is SGHNT, CDR2 YYREEE, per germline (reference sequence). CDR3 size: 14 residues.

The chain uses TRBV7-2 and TRBJ2-3; TRBD2 matches at 11 bases. Germline CDR1 is SGHTA and CDR2 is FQGNSA. The CDR3 has 13 amino acids. V shed 5 bases, J shed 9 bases, and the junction held 4 bases outside the gene matches. The CDR3 nucleotides read TGTGCCAGCAGCCCAGGGACTAGCGGAACGCAGTATTTT. This gives the protein CASSPGTSGTQYF.

The V call is TRBV7-2, the J call TRBJ2-5; 12 bases are a match to TRBD2. The CDR3 is 16 amino acids. Per germline, CDR1 SGHTA and CDR2 FQGNSA. The trim removed 3 bases at V and 2 bases at J, leaving 4 bases unmatched. CDR3 sequence (DNA): TGTGCCAGCAGCTTCAGTCTAGCGGGGGGGCAAGAGACCCAGTACTTC. This sequence encodes CASSFSLAGGQETQYF.

The rearrangement links TRBV20-1 to TRBJ2-7; 7 positions match TRBD2. Per germline, CDR1 DFQATT and CDR2 SNEGSKA (reference sequence). There are 11 residues in the CDR3. The trim removed 3 bases at V and 11 bases at J, leaving 7 bases unmatched. This CDR3 is CSASGLADEYF. As DNA, the CDR3 is TGCAGTGCTAGTGGGCTAGCGGACGAGTACTTC.

J is TRBJ1-5 and V is TRBV2, with TRBD1 identical over 7 bases. The V segment lost 6 bases and the J segment 6 bases; nucleotides outside the gene matches: 5. Germline V gives CDR1 SNHLY, CDR2 FYNNEI. The CDR3 runs to 13 residues. CDR3 nucleotide sequence: TGTGCCAGCAGGGACAGGTTTTTTCAGCCCCAGCATTTT. The encoded protein is CASRDRFFQPQHF. Supplemented by reference TRBV2 and TRBJ1-5, the full variable domain reads EPEVTQTPSHQVTQMGQEVILRCVPISNHLYFYWYRQILGQKVEFLVSFYNNEISEKSEIFDDQFSVERPDGSNFTLKIRSTKLEDSAMYFCASRDRFFQPQHFGDGTRLSIL.

The rearrangement uses TRBV6-1 and TRBJ1-2; TRBD1 might be the D (6 bases). V lost 4 bases to trimming and J lost 4 bases, with 13 bases between them. Germline V gene sequence: CDR1 MNHNS, CDR2 SASEGT. The CDR3 is 14 amino acids. CDR3: CASSGGGRAYGYTF. The CDR3 DNA follows: TGTGCCAGCAGTGGGGGGGGCAGGGCCTATGGCTACACCTTC.

Here the CDR3 DNA reads TGTGCCAGCAGTAGATACGACAGCGTCGGAAACCCGCCCCAGCATTTT. As protein: CASSRYDSVGNPPQHF. The chain combines TRBV27 with TRBJ1-5, with D perhaps TRBD1 (5 bases). V shed 5 bases and J shed 9 bases, with 23 bases lying between them. The CDR3 runs 16 residues. The germline gives CDR1 MNHEY, CDR2 SMNVEV (reference sequence).

The CDR3 loop reads CSVETGMDTQYF. CDR3 coding DNA: TGCAGCGTTGAGACAGGGATGGATACGCAGTATTTT. This chain joins TRBV29-1 and TRBJ2-3; 7 nucleotides line up with TRBD1. Germline V gene data show CDR1 as SQVTM and CDR2 as ANQGSEA. V shed 3 bases and J 6 bases; nucleotides not matched to a gene: 3. The CDR3 contains 12 residues.

The rearrangement links TRBV13 to TRBJ2-7, with TRBD1 matching over 10 bases. Germline CDR1 and CDR2: PRHDT and FYEKMQ (reference sequence). The V and J ends lost 2 bases and 1 base, in that order; junction bases with no gene match: 2. The CDR3 length is 15 residues. Written as DNA, the CDR3 is TGTGCCAGCAGCTTAAGGGACAGGGGTTCCTACGAGCAGTACTTC. Protein product: CASSLRDRGSYEQYF.

The chain uses TRBV30 and TRBJ2-3; TRBD2 matches 9 bases. With V trimmed by 5 bases and J by 6 bases, 9 bases remained unmatched. The CDR3 totals 14 residues. Germline V gene lookup returns CDR1 GTSNPN and CDR2 SVGIG (reference sequence). This chain's CDR3 is CAWGGGGAGDTQYF. The CDR3 DNA reads as TGTGCCTGGGGAGGCGGGGGGGCCGGTGATACGCAGTATTTT.

The chain combines TRBV7-9 with TRBJ1-1; no clear D gene. The CDR3 is 13 amino acids. CDR1 and CDR2 from the germline V gene are SEHNR and FQNEAQ (reference sequence). V dropped 5 bases and J dropped 1 base, with 8 bases sitting between them. The CDR3: CASSQWWNTEAFF. The CDR3 DNA is TGTGCCAGCAGCCAGTGGTGGAACACTGAAGCTTTCTTT.

A remark on this clone: Relative to the germline gene, one junction end is altered; a read error may explain this. V is TRBV9 and J is TRBJ2-7; a weak D match, TRBD1 (7 bases). The CDR3 is made up of 14 amino acids. Germline V gives CDR1 SGDLS, CDR2 YYNGEE. The CDR3 reads CASSKQGTPYEQCF. CDR3 sequence (DNA): TGTGCCAGCAGCAAACAGGGGACTCCCTACGAGCAGTGCTTC.

The V gene is TRBV27, the J gene TRBJ2-1; 15 bases are shared with TRBD2. This CDR3 spans 16 amino acids. From germline, CDR1 is MNHEY and CDR2 SMNVEV (reference sequence). Unmatched junction bases numbered 10, after V lost 7 bases and J lost 9 bases. The CDR3 sequence is CASTMNPGLAGGEQFF. CDR3 coding DNA: TGTGCCAGCACCATGAACCCGGGACTAGCGGGAGGTGAGCAGTTCTTC.